These T cell receptor beta chains were read from a single sample in a study of cytomegalovirus exposure and HLA in healthy donors. TCRdb keeps only in-frame clones here, not all; method: immunoSEQ multiplex PCR. The table shows 150,000 to 200,000 clones, with 75% to 85% occurring only once. Sequencing was carried out using PBMCs. The receptors originated from a woman between 50 and 59 years old in good health and CMV-seronegative. Each CDR3 is given with its conserved first and last residue. A D gene is named only where the DNA matches it firmly. Rows may omit the clone size; those that give it use once, few, many or a size class.

size	D	V	J	DNA	CDR3
NA	NA	TRBV5-1	TRBJ2-2	TGCGCCAGCAGCTTGAGAGGCCCGAACACCGGGGAGCTGTTTTTT	CASSLRGPNTGELFF
NA	TRBD1	TRBV5-6	TRBJ1-1	TGTGCCAGCAGCCTTTTGTCCAGGGGGCGGATAGTAGGAACTGAAGCTTTCTTT	CASSLLSRGRIVGTEAFF
NA	NA	TRBV10-3	TRBJ1-4	TGTGCCATCAGTGAGGGACACCTAGATGAAAAACTGTTTTTT	CAISEGHLDEKLFF
NA	NA	TRBV15	TRBJ2-1	TGTGCCACCAGCAGAGATATTCCCGGGAGTTACAATGAGCAGTTCTTC	CATSRDIPGSYNEQFF
NA	NA	TRBV6-1	TRBJ2-7	TGTGCCAGTCGTCCCCTCCAGCGGGTCTCCTACGAGCAGTACTTC	CASRPLQRVSYEQYF
few	NA	TRBV5-1	TRBJ2-3	TGCGCCAGCAGCTTGTCAACAGATACGCAGTATTTT	CASSLSTDTQYF
few	NA	TRBV4-2	TRBJ2-7	TGTGCCAGCAGCCAAGAAGGGGCCTACGAGCAGTACTTC	CASSQEGAYEQYF
NA	NA	TRBV18	TRBJ2-3	TGTGCCAGCTCGAGTGTAGATACGCAGTATTTT	CASSSVDTQYF
NA	TRBD1	TRBV7-6	TRBJ1-4	TGTGCCAGCAGCCCTATGGGACAGCCCCTCGGAAAACTGTTTTTT	CASSPMGQPLGKLFF
NA	TRBD2	TRBV7-8	TRBJ2-3	TGTGCCAGCAGCGCCCTAGCGGGAGGGCCTGCAGATACGCAGTATTTT	CASSALAGGPADTQYF